The rows below give T cell receptor beta chains drawn from one sample of a study of blood T cell repertoires in COVID-19. The table came from immunoSEQ multiplex PCR; TCRdb's copy has only in-frame clones and leaves some out. The table lists approximately 240,000 clones, about 85% of them singletons, with roughly 6.3% in the top ten. Sequencing used PBMCs or T cells enriched from blood (not recorded which). The source is a woman in her twenties or thirties with acute COVID-19. Each CDR3 is given with its conserved first and last residue. The D gene is left open where the match is weak. Clone size is not always given. Where it is, it says once, few, many or a class for expanded clones.

V	size	D	J	DNA	CDR3
TRBV3-1/TRBV3-2	.	TRBD2	TRBJ2-5	TGTGCCAGCAGCCAAGTTCCCGGGGGGGCCCGACCCCAGTACTTC	CASSQVPGGARPQYF
TRBV3-1/TRBV3-2	.	TRBD1	TRBJ2-7	TGTGCCAGCAGCTTGATGAGGGACAGACCCTACGAGCAGTACTTC	CASSLMRDRPYEQYF
TRBV28	.	TRBD1	TRBJ1-2	TGTGCCAGCACCCACGGGGGGACAGGGGACTATGGCTACACCTTC	CASTHGGTGDYGYTF
TRBV7-2	many	TRBD2	TRBJ2-7	TGTGCCAGCAGCTTTAGCGGGCAGGCTTACGAGCAGTACTTC	CASSFSGQAYEQYF
TRBV10-2	.	TRBD1	TRBJ1-2	TGCGCCAGCAGTGAGGGGGGACAGGGCCTCCCCTTATATGGCTACACCTTC	CASSEGGQGLPLYGYTF
TRBV7-8	.	TRBD1	TRBJ2-7	TGTGCCAGCAGCTTGGACAGGCAGGACGAGCAGTACTTC	CASSLDRQDEQYF
TRBV27	few	.	TRBJ2-5	TGTGCCAGCAGTTTAGGTCAGGGTGGGCCCCAGTACTTC	CASSLGQGGPQYF
TRBV6-5	.	TRBD1	TRBJ2-1	TGTGCCAGCAGACAGGGGGCGGGTATGAATGAGCAGTTCTTC	CASRQGAGMNEQFF
TRBV9	.	.	TRBJ2-1	TGTGCCAGCAGCGTAGCCGAGAATGAGCAGTTCTTC	CASSVAENEQFF
TRBV9	.	TRBD2	TRBJ2-7	TGTGCCAGCAGCCCCCGGACTAGCGACGAGCAGTACTTC	CASSPRTSDEQYF
TRBV6-1	.	.	TRBJ1-5	TGTGCCAGCAGTGATCAGGAAAATCAGCCCCAGCATTTT	CASSDQENQPQHF
TRBV5-6	few	.	TRBJ1-2	TGTGCCAGCAGCTCGGGACACTACTATGGCTACACCTTC	CASSSGHYYGYTF
TRBV28	once	.	TRBJ1-2	TGTGCCAGCAGGAAAGGACAGACTAACTATGGCTACACCTTC	CASRKGQTNYGYTF
TRBV18	.	TRBD1	TRBJ1-4	TGTGCCAGCTCACCCCAGGGGGCGGGTGAAAAACTGTTTTTT	CASSPQGAGEKLFF
TRBV4-2	.	TRBD2	TRBJ2-7	TGTGCCAGCAGCCAAGAGACTAGCGGGGCGCTTAGCTCCTACGAGCAGTACTTC	CASSQETSGALSSYEQYF
TRBV7-6	once	.	TRBJ2-3	TGTGCCAGCAGCCAGGGTTCCGGCACAGATACGCAGTATTTT	CASSQGSGTDTQYF
TRBV7-2	.	TRBD2	TRBJ2-1	TGTGCCAGCAGCTTAGCACTAGCGGGAGTTGAGCAGTTCTTC	CASSLALAGVEQFF
TRBV12-3/TRBV12-4	.	.	TRBJ2-7	TGTGCCAGCAGGGGGACACCTAAACGCGAGCAGTACTTC	CASRGTPKREQYF
TRBV11-2	.	.	TRBJ2-7	TGTGCCAGCAGCCGCCTACTAGGCGAGCAGTACTTC	CASSRLLGEQYF
TRBV7-3	once	TRBD2	TRBJ2-3	TGTGCCAGCAGCTTATTAACTAGCGGGAGCACAGATACGCAGTATTTT	CASSLLTSGSTDTQYF
TRBV29-1	.	.	TRBJ1-1	TGCAGCGTTGACGAGGGGGTCGGCACTGAAGCTTTCTTT	CSVDEGVGTEAFF
TRBV5-1	.	.	TRBJ2-7	TGCGCCAGCAGCTCCACAGTTTCCTACGAGCAGTACTTC	CASSSTVSYEQYF
TRBV4-2	.	.	TRBJ1-2	TGTGCCAGCAGCCAAGATAGCGGGTCGTCGGTTAGCTATGGCTACACCTTC	CASSQDSGSSVSYGYTF
TRBV7-9	.	TRBD1	TRBJ2-7	TGTGCCAGCAGCTTACGGGACAGGGCCTACGAGCAGTACTTC	CASSLRDRAYEQYF
TRBV19	.	.	TRBJ1-5	TGTGCCAGTAGTATGGTCCAGGGGATTACTAGCAATCAGCCCCAGCATTTT	CASSMVQGITSNQPQHF
TRBV28	.	TRBD1	TRBJ2-7	TGTGCCAGCACCCCTCCCGGGACAGGGGGCTACGAGCAGTACTTC	CASTPPGTGGYEQYF
TRBV28	.	.	TRBJ2-5	TGTGCCAGCAGTTTACGCAGGTACCAAGAGACCCAGTACTTC	CASSLRRYQETQYF
TRBV12-5	.	.	TRBJ1-2	TGTGCTAGTGGTTTGTTGCCGGGGGGGTATGGCTACACCTTC	CASGLLPGGYGYTF
TRBV7-9	.	TRBD2	TRBJ2-3	TGTGCCAGCAGCTTAACCCCTAGCGGGAGGGGCACAGATACGCAGTATTTT	CASSLTPSGRGTDTQYF
TRBV28	medium-sized	.	TRBJ2-1	TGTGCCAGCAGCCCCTTTGTCCAAGGGGTGAATTACAATGAGCAGTTCTTC	CASSPFVQGVNYNEQFF
TRBV6-5	.	.	TRBJ2-1	TGTGCCAGCACTTCTAGATTCCCCCAATACAATGAGCAGTTCTTC	CASTSRFPQYNEQFF
TRBV2	.	TRBD1	TRBJ2-7	TGTGCCAGCGCAAGGGACAGGCAACCTTCGGGGCAGTACTTC	CASARDRQPSGQYF
TRBV18	.	.	TRBJ1-3	TGTGCCAGCTCACCCCCACAGGGTGGTGGAAACACCATATATTTT	CASSPPQGGGNTIYF
TRBV18	.	.	TRBJ1-1	TGTGCCAGCTCAGGGCCATTCGGAAACACTGAAGCTTTCTTT	CASSGPFGNTEAFF
TRBV19	few	TRBD2	TRBJ2-5	TGTGCCAGTAGCGGGAGGGCCTCTGAGACCCAGTACTTC	CASSGRASETQYF
TRBV10-3	.	TRBD2	TRBJ2-5	TGTGCCATCAAATCAGCGGGGGGGCCGGAGACCCAGTACTTC	CAIKSAGGPETQYF
TRBV18	.	.	TRBJ1-4	TGTGCCAGCTCCCCAATCGGAGGAGGGGCTAATGAAAAACTGTTTTTT	CASSPIGGGANEKLFF